One sample yielded the 29 T cell receptor beta chains listed below, sequenced in a study of blood T cell repertoires in COVID-19. Some clones are missing from TCRdb's copy, which holds only in-frame ones; the method was immunoSEQ multiplex PCR. The table shows 100,000 to 140,000 clones, with 70% to 90% occurring only once. The material sequenced was peripheral blood. Receptor source: a middle-aged man with active or convalescent COVID-19.

The rearrangement links TRBV6-5 to TRBJ2-7, with 9 positions matching TRBD1. The junction had 4 bases not matched to a gene; V was cut back by 2 bases and J by 5 bases. The CDR3 spans 14 residues. Per the germline V gene, CDR1 is MNHEY and CDR2 is SVGAGI. The CDR3: CASSYGTGRNEQYF. The CDR3 DNA sequence: TGTGCCAGCAGTTACGGGACAGGGAGAAACGAGCAGTACTTC.

The chain has TRBV28 and TRBJ1-5; a possible D gene is TRBD1 (6 bases). V lost 6 bases, J lost 4 bases, and 16 bases lay in between. Germline lookup yields CDR1 MDHEN and CDR2 SYDVKM. The CDR3 runs to 15 residues. CDR3 nucleotides: TGTGCCAGCAGACCCCCCGGACAGCTAAATCAGCCCCAGCATTTT. It codes for CASRPPGQLNQPQHF.

V and J are TRBV28 and TRBJ1-5, with 10 bases matching TRBD1. With V trimmed by 2 bases and J by 14 bases, 9 bases remained unmatched. The CDR3 sequence is 14 residues long. The germline V gene encodes CDR1 MDHEN and CDR2 SYDVKM. The CDR3 DNA follows: TGTGCCAGCAGTTTAGATGTGCCGGGACAGGGGAAGCATTTT. Amino acids: CASSLDVPGQGKHF.

A remark on this clone: The sample carries other DNA sequences with the same CDR3. The rearrangement uses TRBV5-1 and TRBJ1-2; a weak D match, TRBD1 (5 bases). The CDR3 length is 12 residues. Germline V gives CDR1 SGHRS, CDR2 YFSETQ. V was pared by 2 bases and J by 8 bases, with 10 bases between. The DNA of the CDR3 is TGCGCCAGCAGCTTATCAGGGTCGGGCTACACCTTC. Residues: CASSLSGSGYTF. Full variable domain (remainder filled in from reference TRBV5-1 and TRBJ1-2): KAGVTQTPRYLIKTRGQQVTLSCSPISGHRSVSWYQQTPGQGLQFLFEYFSETQRNKGNFPGRFSGRQFSNSRSEMNVSTLELGDSALYLCASSLSGSGYTFGSGTRLTVV.

The genes are TRBV6-2 or TRBV6-3 and TRBJ2-3; 7 bases agree with TRBD2. Germline CDR1 and CDR2: MNHEY and SVGEGT. With V trimmed by 0 bases and J by 4 bases, 19 bases remained unmatched. CDR3 length equals 20 residues. Written as DNA, the CDR3 is TGTGCCAGCAGTTACTCCCCGAATGGAGGGGCGGGAGTGGTCGCAGATACGCAGTATTTT. It specifies CASSYSPNGGAGVVADTQYF.

This chain uses TRBV9 with TRBJ2-1, with TRBD1 as a possible D gene (5 bases). Trimming pared 0 bases from V and 7 bases from J, leaving 8 bases between. CDR1 and CDR2 from the germline V gene are SGDLS and YYNGEE. The CDR3 spans 13 residues. The CDR3 protein is CASSVAGKNEQFF. CDR3 DNA: TGTGCCAGCAGCGTAGCAGGGAAAAATGAGCAGTTCTTC.

The chain is built from TRBV14 and TRBJ1-5, with D unresolved. The V end lost 0 bases, the J end lost 7 bases, and 13 bases lay between the germline ends. Germline-derived CDR1 and CDR2 are SGHDN and FVKESK. The CDR3 has 15 amino acids. The CDR3 loop reads CASSQESAIQQPQHF. DNA of the CDR3: TGTGCCAGCAGCCAAGAATCGGCTATACAGCAGCCCCAGCATTTT.

This chain links TRBV19 with TRBJ2-6; D ambiguous. Trimming took off 3 bases at V and 0 bases at J, with 6 bases between the two ends. Germline V lookup: CDR1 LNHDA, CDR2 SQIVND (reference sequence). The CDR3 spans 15 residues. CDR3 residues: CASSIQRSGANVLTF. The CDR3 DNA is TGTGCCAGTAGTATTCAGCGCTCTGGGGCCAACGTCCTGACTTTC.

The chain joins TRBV3-1 (or the pseudogene TRBV3-2) to TRBJ1-6; 10 nucleotides agree with TRBD1. There are 14 residues in the CDR3. Germline trimming cut 4 bases from V and 10 bases from J; bases unmatched to any gene: 4. Germline CDR1 LGHDT, CDR2 YNNKEL (reference sequence). CDR3 nucleotides: TGTGCCAGCAGCCGGGACAGGGGATACTCACCCCTCCACTTT. It specifies CASSRDRGYSPLHF.

CDR3: CASSERKGGAFSYEQYF. In nucleotides, the CDR3 is TGTGCCAGCAGTGAACGCAAAGGGGGAGCCTTCTCCTACGAGCAGTACTTC. The chain couples TRBV6-1 to TRBJ2-7; tentative D call: TRBD1 (6 bases). The germline V gene has CDR1 MNHNS and CDR2 SASEGT. Trimming removed 2 bases from V and 0 bases from J, with 17 bases in between. The CDR3 loop spans 17 amino acids.

A note on this clone: A junction boundary mismatches the germline segment, possibly from a read error. The chain has TRBV18 and TRBJ2-7; D might be TRBD1 or TRBD2, each matching 5 bases. Germline CDR1 reads KGHSH; CDR2 reads LQKENI. The CDR3 length is 13 residues. The CDR3 sequence is CASSPRGRYEQYF. CDR3 nucleotides: TGTGCCAGCTCTCCACGGGGCCGGTACGAGCAGTACTTC.

This sequence joins TRBV27 and TRBJ1-2, with TRBD1 as a possible D gene (6 bases). The V end lost 4 bases, the J end lost 13 bases, and 19 bases lay between the germline ends. Per the germline V gene, CDR1 is MNHEY and CDR2 is SMNVEV (reference sequence). The CDR3 runs 13 residues. The CDR3 DNA reads as TGTGCCAGCAGTTCACAGGGATACTCCCCGGTCACCTTC. It encodes CASSSQGYSPVTF.

The J gene is TRBJ2-1, the V gene TRBV19, with TRBD2 matching 12 bases. V lost 4 bases to trimming and J lost 1 base; unmatched junction nucleotides: 8. Germline V gene sequence: CDR1 LNHDA, CDR2 SQIVND (reference sequence). This CDR3 is 18 amino acids long. This CDR3 reads CASSSLAGGRRSYNEQFF. For the CDR3, the DNA is TGTGCCAGTAGTAGTCTAGCGGGAGGGCGGAGGTCCTACAATGAGCAGTTCTTC.

This clone occurred a few times. The gene calls are TRBV7-2 and TRBJ2-7; D gene uncertain. Trimming removed 1 base at V and 3 bases at J, with 7 bases between. Germline V gene sequence: CDR1 SGHTA, CDR2 FQGNSA. This CDR3 contains 13 residues. CDR3 coding DNA: TGTGCCAGCAGCTTAGTAATCAGCTACGAGCAGTACTTC. This sequence encodes CASSLVISYEQYF.

The chain carries TRBV28 and TRBJ2-1, with a possible D match to TRBD1 (7 bases). Germline V gene sequence: CDR1 MDHEN, CDR2 SYDVKM. The CDR3 covers 14 residues. The germline V and J ends were trimmed by 8 bases and 4 bases, with 15 bases remaining between them. The CDR3 nucleotides are TGTGCCAGCGCGGGCGGGACAGTGTACAATGAGCAGTTCTTC. As protein: CASAGGTVYNEQFF.

The V call is TRBV10-3, the J call TRBJ2-7, with 8 positions matching TRBD1. This CDR3 spans 15 amino acids. V lost 4 bases, J lost 4 bases, and 9 bases stayed unmatched. Germline loops: CDR1 ENHRY, CDR2 SYGVKD. CDR3 sequence reads: CAISGWAGGIYEQYF. Written as DNA, the CDR3 is TGTGCCATCAGTGGATGGGCAGGGGGCATTTACGAGCAGTACTTC.

In its sample, this clone was seen once. V and J are TRBV10-1 and TRBJ2-1; 12 nucleotides agree with TRBD2. CDR1 is WNHNN and CDR2 is SYGVQD in the germline V gene (reference sequence). The CDR3 runs 15 residues. J lost 9 bases, V lost 4 bases, and 7 bases had no gene match. CDR3 nucleotide sequence: TGCGCCAGCAGTGGACGACTAGCGGGAGTTCGTGAGCAGTTCTTC. Encoded protein: CASSGRLAGVREQFF.

This chain uses TRBV7-9 with TRBJ2-5, with TRBD2 as a possible D gene (6 bases). This CDR3 region has 16 residues. CDR1 and CDR2 from the germline V gene are SEHNR and FQNEAQ (reference sequence). V dropped 0 bases and J dropped 5 bases, with 16 bases sitting between them. The DNA for the CDR3 is TGTGCCAGCAGCTTAGCGACGTACGGCGGGATTGAGACCCAGTACTTC. As protein: CASSLATYGGIETQYF.

The table lists this clone with a few counts. Other DNA sequences of this sample code for an identical CDR3. J is TRBJ1-2 and V is TRBV7-9, with 7 bases lining up with TRBD1. With V trimmed by 1 base and J by 4 bases, 0 bases remained unmatched. The CDR3 length is 13 residues. Germline loops: CDR1 SEHNR, CDR2 FQNEAQ (reference sequence). CDR3 nucleotide sequence: TGTGCCAGCAGCTTAGGACAGGGCTATGGCTACACCTTC. This gives the protein CASSLGQGYGYTF.

CDR3 DNA: TGTGCCAGCAGCCCGGACTCCCTCAGCACAGATACGCAGTATTTT. Translation gives CASSPDSLSTDTQYF. The chain links TRBV9 to TRBJ2-3; D possibly corresponds to TRBD2 (5 bases). The V end was cut by 4 bases, the J end by 0 bases, with 12 bases between. CDR3 length: 15 amino acids. Germline V lookup: CDR1 SGDLS, CDR2 YYNGEE. Supplemented by reference TRBV9 and TRBJ2-3, the full variable domain reads DSGVTQTPKHLITATGQRVTLRCSPRSGDLSVYWYQQSLDQGLQFLIQYYNGEERAKGNILERFSAQQFPDLHSELNLSSLELGDSALYFCASSPDSLSTDTQYFGPGTRLTVL.

This clone was detected a few times. V is TRBV7-9 and J is TRBJ1-3, with a tentative D call TRBD1 (6 bases). This CDR3 has 16 residues. Trimming stripped 4 bases from V and 0 bases from J, with 13 bases between. Germline V lookup: CDR1 SEHNR, CDR2 FQNEAQ (reference sequence). The CDR3 DNA reads TGTGCCAGCAGCTATTACGACAGGAGCTCTGGAAACACCATATATTTT. It yields the protein CASSYYDRSSGNTIYF.

The rearrangement uses TRBV29-1 and TRBJ1-1; D remains ambiguous. In germline, CDR1 is SQVTM, CDR2 ANQGSEA. V lost 3 bases and J lost 4, with 9 bases in between. The CDR3 spans 12 residues. CDR3 bases: TGCAGCGTTGAGACCCCGGGCACTGAAGCTTTCTTT. Protein sequence: CSVETPGTEAFF.

This chain uses TRBV5-8 with TRBJ1-2, with TRBD1 matching 7 bases. The CDR3 consists of 15 residues. Germline CDR1 is SGHTS and CDR2 is YDEGEE. After removal of 4 bases from V and 7 bases from J, the junction contained 13 bases not matched to a gene. Here the CDR3 reads CASSPPTGMEAGYTF. The CDR3 coding sequence is TGTGCCAGCAGCCCCCCGACAGGGATGGAGGCTGGCTACACCTTC. The full variable domain, in which reference TRBV5-8 and TRBJ1-2 provide the parts outside the CDR3, is EAGVTQSPTHLIKTRGQQATLRCSPISGHTSVYWYQQALGLGLQFLLWYDEGEERNRGNFPPRFSGRQFPNYSSELNVNALELEDSALYLCASSPPTGMEAGYTFGSGTRLTVV.

This chain uses TRBV4-3 with TRBJ2-3; the match to TRBD2 covers 8 bases. Germline loops: CDR1 LGHNA, CDR2 YSLEER. This CDR3 comprises 17 residues. The V and J ends lost 3 bases and 0 bases, in that order; junction bases with no gene match: 8. CDR3 amino acids: CASSQQTGTSSTDTQYF. The CDR3 bases are TGCGCCAGCAGCCAGCAGACCGGGACTAGTAGCACAGATACGCAGTATTTT.

The chain has TRBV7-2 and TRBJ2-7; 9 bases line up with TRBD2. The CDR3 sequence is 14 residues long. The V and J ends lost 3 bases and 1 base, in that order; junction bases with no gene match: 1. CDR1 and CDR2 from the germline V gene are SGHTA and FQGNSA. The CDR3 here is CASSLTSGSYEQYF. CDR3 in DNA: TGTGCCAGCAGCTTGACTAGCGGATCCTACGAGCAGTACTTC.

CDR3 region: CATSRNDRLKQPQHF. The CDR3 DNA sequence: TGTGCCACCAGCAGGAATGACAGGCTTAAGCAGCCCCAGCATTTT. The chain couples TRBV15 to TRBJ1-5; TRBD1 might be the D (6 bases). CDR1 and CDR2 from the germline V gene are LNHNV and YYDKDF (reference sequence). This CDR3 has 15 amino acids. V dropped 3 bases and J dropped 7 bases, with 16 bases sitting between them. Together with reference TRBV15 and TRBJ1-5, the CDR3 gives the full variable domain: DAMVIQNPRYQVTQFGKPVTLSCSQTLNHNVMYWYQQKSSQAPKLLFHYYDKDFNNEADTPDNFQSRRPNTSFCFLDIRSPGLGDTAMYLCATSRNDRLKQPQHFGDGTRLSIL.

V gene TRBV2 combines with J gene TRBJ1-2, with TRBD1 identical over 9 bases. Trimming at V came to 8 bases and at J to 4 bases, leaving 5 bases not matched to a gene. CDR3 size: 13 residues. Germline-derived CDR1 and CDR2 are SNHLY and FYNNEI. This CDR3 reads CASSRTGVYGYTF. Here the CDR3 DNA reads TGTGCCAGCTCGAGGACAGGGGTCTATGGCTACACCTTC.

This clone occurred a few times. The V and J genes are TRBV6-5 and TRBJ2-7; tentatively, D is TRBD2 (5 bases). CDR3 length equals 15 residues. V lost 3 bases and J lost 1, with 13 bases in between. Looked up from germline, CDR1 is MNHEY and CDR2 is SVGAGI. This CDR3 is CASSYKDSGSYEQYF. Here the CDR3 DNA reads TGTGCCAGCAGTTATAAGGACTCGGGGTCCTACGAGCAGTACTTC.

This clone was seen a handful of times. The chain recombines TRBV7-9 with TRBJ2-2; D may be TRBD1 (5 bases). This CDR3 is built from 14 residues. Trimming took off 2 bases at V and 4 bases at J, with 8 bases between the two ends. Looked up from germline, CDR1 is SEHNR and CDR2 is FQNEAQ (reference sequence). This CDR3 reads CASSLKDTTGELFF. The CDR3 DNA reads TGTGCCAGCAGCTTAAAGGACACCACCGGGGAGCTGTTTTTT.